What follows describes a single T cell receptor (beta chain). Antigen: not known. This sample is part of a study of cytomegalovirus exposure and HLA in healthy donors. Produced via immunoSEQ multiplex PCR; TCRdb's table is partial and in-frame only. The sample shows 160,000 or so clones, about 86% of them seen only once. Whole-study findings and limits: Many donors carried some public TCRs, although rarity characterized most TCR sequences. First-cohort TCR clusters tended to co-occur in the roughly 130 validation repertoires, a later analysis found.

The donors were members of the validation cohort comprising about 120 subjects, separate from the roughly 700-subject first cohort. CDR1 and CDR2 from the germline V gene are SGHAT and FQNNGV. The CDR3 has 15 amino acids. V trimming: 5 bases; J trimming: 3 bases; junction bases outside the gene matches: 7. Sequenced: PBMCs. The clonotype was recovered from a young woman in good health and CMV-seronegative. The chain combines TRBV11-2 with TRBJ2-7; 10 bases align to TRBD1. The chain's CDR3 is CASSHSGTGVYEQYF. In DNA form, the CDR3 reads TGTGCCAGCAGCCACTCCGGGACAGGGGTCTACGAGCAGTACTTC.